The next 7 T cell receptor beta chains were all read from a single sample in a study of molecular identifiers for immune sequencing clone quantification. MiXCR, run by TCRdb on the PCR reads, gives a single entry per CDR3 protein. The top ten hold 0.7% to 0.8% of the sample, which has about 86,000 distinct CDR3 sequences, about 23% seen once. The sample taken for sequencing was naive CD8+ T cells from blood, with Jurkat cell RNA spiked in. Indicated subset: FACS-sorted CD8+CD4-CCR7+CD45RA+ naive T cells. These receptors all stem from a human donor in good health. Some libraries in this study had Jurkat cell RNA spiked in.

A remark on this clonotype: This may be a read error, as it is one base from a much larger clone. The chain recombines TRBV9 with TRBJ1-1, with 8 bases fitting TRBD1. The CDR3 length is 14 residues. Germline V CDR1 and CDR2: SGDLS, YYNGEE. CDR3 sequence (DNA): TGTGCCAGCAGCCCATACAGGGGGAACGCTGAAGCTTTCTTT. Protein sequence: CASSPYRGNAEAFF.

The CDR3 nucleotides are TGCAGTGCTAGAGATAGGGACAGGCGGGTCTATGGCTACACCTTC. Protein: CSARDRDRRVYGYTF. This rearrangement joins TRBV20-1 to TRBJ1-2, with TRBD1 matching 8 bases. In germline, CDR1 is DFQATT, CDR2 SNEGSKA (reference sequence). The CDR3 is 15 residues long. J lost 4 bases, V lost 0 bases, and 7 bases had no gene match.

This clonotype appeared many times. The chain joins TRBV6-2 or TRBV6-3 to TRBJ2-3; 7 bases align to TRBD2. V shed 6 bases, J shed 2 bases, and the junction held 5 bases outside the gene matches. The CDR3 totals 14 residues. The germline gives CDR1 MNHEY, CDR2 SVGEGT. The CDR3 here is CASSSAGDTDTQYF. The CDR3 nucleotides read TGTGCCAGCAGCTCCGCGGGGGACACAGATACGCAGTATTTT.

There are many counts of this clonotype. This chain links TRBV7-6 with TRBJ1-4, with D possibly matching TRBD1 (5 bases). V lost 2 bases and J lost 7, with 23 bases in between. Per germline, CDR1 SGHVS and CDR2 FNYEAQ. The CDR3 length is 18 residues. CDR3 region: CASSLIAQDVTTGEKLFF. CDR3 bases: TGTGCCAGCAGCTTAATTGCACAGGACGTGACTACGGGTGAAAAACTGTTTTTT.

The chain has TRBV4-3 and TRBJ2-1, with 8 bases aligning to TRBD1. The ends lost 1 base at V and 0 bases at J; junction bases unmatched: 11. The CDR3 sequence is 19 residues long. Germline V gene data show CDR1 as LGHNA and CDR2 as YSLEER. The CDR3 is CASSQGSRDRLSSYNEQFF. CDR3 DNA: TGCGCCAGCAGCCAAGGTTCCCGGGACAGGCTAAGCTCCTACAATGAGCAGTTCTTC.

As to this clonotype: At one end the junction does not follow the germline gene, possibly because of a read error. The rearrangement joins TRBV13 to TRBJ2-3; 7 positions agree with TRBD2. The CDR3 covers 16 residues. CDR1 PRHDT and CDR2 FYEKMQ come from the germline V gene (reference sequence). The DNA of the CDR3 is TGTGCCGGCAGCTCATCAGTCGCGGCGGGGGCAGATACGCAGTATTTT. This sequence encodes CAGSSSVAAGADTQYF. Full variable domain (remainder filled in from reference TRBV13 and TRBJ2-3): AAGVIQSPRHLIKEKRETATLKCYPIPRHDTVYWYQQGPGQDPQFLISFYEKMQSDKGSIPDRFSAQQFSDYHSELNMSSLELGDSALYFCAGSSSVAAGADTQYFGPGTRLTVL.

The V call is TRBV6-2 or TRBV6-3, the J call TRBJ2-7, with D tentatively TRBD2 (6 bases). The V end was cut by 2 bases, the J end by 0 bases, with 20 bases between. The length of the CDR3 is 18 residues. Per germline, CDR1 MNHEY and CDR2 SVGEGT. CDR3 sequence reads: CASSYPRGGGPSSYEQYF. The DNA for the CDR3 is TGTGCCAGCAGTTACCCTCGTGGAGGAGGGCCTAGCTCCTACGAGCAGTACTTC.